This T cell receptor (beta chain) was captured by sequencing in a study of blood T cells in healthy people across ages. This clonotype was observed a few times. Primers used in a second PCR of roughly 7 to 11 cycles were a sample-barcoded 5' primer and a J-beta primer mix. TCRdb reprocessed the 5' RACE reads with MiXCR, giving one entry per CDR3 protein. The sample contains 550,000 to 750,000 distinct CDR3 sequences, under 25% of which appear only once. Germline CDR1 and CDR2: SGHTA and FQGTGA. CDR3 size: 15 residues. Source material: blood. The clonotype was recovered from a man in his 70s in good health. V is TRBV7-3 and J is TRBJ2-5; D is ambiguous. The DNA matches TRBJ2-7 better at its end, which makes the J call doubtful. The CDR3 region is CASSSGRAGTHEQYF. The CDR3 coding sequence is TGTGCCAGCAGCTCCGGTCGGGCTGGAACCCACGAGCAGTACTTC.